This T cell receptor beta chain emerged from a study of blood T cell repertoires in COVID-19. Study details: Researchers got acute and convalescent COVID-19 samples from the United States, Italy and Spain. Nucleic acid was either cDNA or gDNA, and it came from T cells, B-cell-depleted T cells, or PBMCs.

In the original analysis: Amplification with reference gene primers provided the estimates of nucleated cell counts. Here immunoSEQ multiplex PCR was the method, and the copy in TCRdb shows in-frame clones only, minus some. The DNA was the basis for D and trimming; V, J and clone size are from that table. Seen here are about 200,000 clones, approximately 91% observed once, and the top ten hold approximately 6.7%. J was trimmed by 6 bases and V by 1 base; bases with no gene match: 5. The germline gives CDR1 MGHRA, CDR2 YSYEKL. The CDR3 is made up of 14 amino acids. This TCR was recovered from a man aged 35-49 years with acute or convalescent COVID-19. V and J are TRBV4-1 and TRBJ2-7; 8 bases align to TRBD2. The source material was peripheral blood. This CDR3 reads CASSQAGGPLEQYF. The CDR3, as DNA: TGCGCCAGCAGCCAAGCGGGAGGGCCGCTCGAGCAGTACTTC.